The clone carrying this T cell receptor (beta chain) is a singleton in its sample. The sample comes from a study of post-analysis software for immune sequencing data. Tagging with unique molecular identifiers was a feature of the TCR beta cDNA libraries. One entry per CDR3 protein results from TCRdb running MiXCR on the PCR reads. The sample carries approximately 660,000 distinct CDR3 sequences, approximately 60% recorded once. The sequencing input was blood. The origin of this receptor is a girl aged 2 to 10 with multiple sclerosis.

The chain's CDR3 is CASSQERDTDTQYF. Written as DNA, the CDR3 is TGCGCCAGCAGCCAAGAAAGGGATACAGATACGCAGTATTTT. V gene TRBV4-1 combines with J gene TRBJ2-3; D is unclear. CDR3 size: 14 residues. The V gene lost 0 bases and the J gene lost 3 bases, with 7 bases spanning the gap. CDR1 is MGHRA and CDR2 is YSYEKL in the germline V gene.